This entry lists 7 T cell receptor beta chains sequenced from one sample in a study of T-cell reconstitution after alpha-beta-depleted transplantation in children. For TCRbeta, the library was prepared with unique molecular identifiers. TCRdb analysed the PCR reads with MiXCR anew, one entry per CDR3 protein. The table lists about a million distinct CDR3 sequences, about 29% of them singletons. This sample comprised PBMCs, mostly from graft donor cells, obtained 360 days after TCRalphabeta/CD19-depleted stem cell transplant. Source of these receptors: a boy younger than two who had a stem cell transplant for SCID, so the T cells may come from the graft donor.

The chain uses TRBV18 and TRBJ2-6; tentatively, D is TRBD1 (6 bases). V was clipped by 6 bases and J by 2 bases, with 11 bases between them. The CDR3 is made up of 15 amino acids. CDR1 KGHSH and CDR2 LQKENI come from the germline V gene. CDR3 in amino acids: CASSPRDTGANVLTF. The CDR3 nucleotides are TGTGCCAGCTCCCCCAGGGACACTGGGGCCAACGTCCTGACTTTC.

In nucleotides, the CDR3 is TGTGCCAGCACCGACGGACAGTCGAACTACGAGCAGTACTTC. Encoded protein: CASTDGQSNYEQYF. This chain joins TRBV12-3 or TRBV12-4 and TRBJ2-7, with a tentative D call TRBD1 (6 bases). CDR3 length: 14 amino acids. Trimming removed 7 bases from V and 3 bases from J, with 16 bases in between.

This chain connects TRBV14 to TRBJ2-5; possible D gene TRBD1, 5 bases. Deletions cut 4 bases from V and 2 bases from J, with 17 bases between. The CDR3 totals 16 residues. In germline, CDR1 is SGHDN, CDR2 FVKESK. The CDR3 spells CASSLYAWTPQETQYF. The CDR3, as DNA: TGTGCCAGCAGCCTATACGCCTGGACACCACAAGAGACCCAGTACTTC.

This clonotype appeared a few times. This chain connects TRBV6-2 or TRBV6-3 to TRBJ2-2, with unresolved D. This CDR3 is 13 amino acids long. The germline V gene has CDR1 MNHEY and CDR2 SVGEGT. The V gene lost 6 bases and the J gene lost 6 bases, with 11 bases spanning the gap. Written as DNA, the CDR3 is TGTGCCAGCAGCCTAAATTGGGCCGGGGAGCTGTTTTTT. Its translation: CASSLNWAGELFF.

V and J are TRBV29-1 and TRBJ1-2; D unclear. V lost 6 bases and J lost 2, with 19 bases in between. The CDR3 is made up of 15 amino acids. CDR1 is SQVTM, CDR2 ANQGSEA, per germline. The CDR3 sequence is CSVTSPWAANYGYTF. The CDR3, as DNA: TGCAGCGTGACCTCCCCTTGGGCAGCCAACTATGGCTACACCTTC.

This clonotype was found a few times. The chain combines TRBV28 with TRBJ2-5; D gene ambiguous. The CDR3 consists of 13 residues. V lost 3 bases, J lost 5 bases, and 10 bases lay in between. The germline V gene has CDR1 MDHEN and CDR2 SYDVKM. The CDR3 region is CASSFTISETQYF. For the CDR3, the DNA is TGTGCCAGCAGTTTTACGATTTCGGAGACCCAGTACTTC.

This clonotype has a handful of counts. The J gene is TRBJ2-7, the V gene TRBV12-3 or TRBV12-4, with D maybe TRBD1 (6 bases). This CDR3 has 15 residues. Trimming left V 4 bases short and J 2 bases short, with 15 bases between. CDR3 bases: TGTGCCAGCAGTTGGAACAGGGAAGGAGCCTACGAGCAGTACTTC. This translates into CASSWNREGAYEQYF.